This is a list of T cell receptor beta chains from one sample in a study of shared clonotypes between healthy human individuals. Assay used: immunoSEQ multiplex PCR; TCRdb lists only in-frame clones, some missing. The sample carries hundreds of thousands of clones, around 96% recorded once. The sequenced sample consisted of naive CD8+ T cells sorted from blood. These receptors were obtained from a woman aged 25-40 years in good health. The CDR3 runs from the conserved cysteine through the conserved F or W. Each record gives: D gene, J gene, V gene, clone size, CDR3 protein, CDR3 DNA. A D gene is named only where the DNA matches it firmly. Clone size, where shown, is once, few, many, or a class for clones that have expanded.

D gene: TRBD2
J gene: TRBJ2-7
V gene: TRBV14
clone size: NA
CDR3 protein: CASSHLGRALEQYF
CDR3 DNA: TGTGCCAGCAGCCATCTCGGGAGGGCCTTGGAGCAGTACTTC

D gene: TRBD2
J gene: TRBJ2-1
V gene: TRBV27
clone size: NA
CDR3 protein: CASSLGGSAYNEQFF
CDR3 DNA: TGTGCCAGCAGTTTAGGCGGGAGCGCCTACAATGAGCAGTTCTTC

D gene: NA
J gene: TRBJ2-3
V gene: TRBV7-5
clone size: NA
CDR3 protein: CVRSNVDTQYF
CDR3 DNA: TGTGTCAGAAGCAACGTAGATACGCAGTATTTT

D gene: NA
J gene: TRBJ1-2
V gene: TRBV5-6
clone size: NA
CDR3 protein: CASSLGRFGYGYTF
CDR3 DNA: TGTGCCAGCAGCTTGGGCAGGTTTGGATATGGCTACACCTTC

D gene: NA
J gene: TRBJ2-1
V gene: TRBV28
clone size: NA
CDR3 protein: CASSYGEYNEQFF
CDR3 DNA: TGTGCCAGCAGTTACGGGGAATACAATGAGCAGTTCTTC

D gene: NA
J gene: TRBJ2-2
V gene: TRBV15
clone size: NA
CDR3 protein: CATSRDRQGGTGELFF
CDR3 DNA: TGTGCCACCAGCAGGGATAGACAGGGAGGAACCGGGGAGCTGTTTTTT

D gene: NA
J gene: TRBJ1-6
V gene: TRBV9
clone size: NA
CDR3 protein: CASSPETGIRPLHF
CDR3 DNA: TGTGCCAGCAGCCCCGAGACAGGAATCAGACCCCTCCACTTT

D gene: NA
J gene: TRBJ1-1
V gene: TRBV28
clone size: NA
CDR3 protein: CASSFLQGLNTEAFF
CDR3 DNA: TGTGCCAGCAGTTTTTTGCAGGGCCTGAACACTGAAGCTTTCTTT

D gene: TRBD2
J gene: TRBJ2-3
V gene: TRBV2
clone size: once
CDR3 protein: CASSGASGDPDTQYF
CDR3 DNA: TGTGCCAGCAGTGGGGCTAGCGGGGATCCAGATACGCAGTATTTT

D gene: NA
J gene: TRBJ1-1
V gene: TRBV9
clone size: NA
CDR3 protein: CASSVEPGLNTEAFF
CDR3 DNA: TGTGCCAGCAGCGTAGAGCCCGGACTAAACACTGAAGCTTTCTTT

D gene: NA
J gene: TRBJ1-5
V gene: TRBV28
clone size: NA
CDR3 protein: CASSLSRASNQPQHF
CDR3 DNA: TGTGCCAGCAGTTTATCTCGCGCTAGCAATCAGCCCCAGCATTTT

D gene: TRBD2
J gene: TRBJ2-3
V gene: TRBV13
clone size: NA
CDR3 protein: CASSLHSGSSTDTQYF
CDR3 DNA: TGTGCCAGCAGCCTTCATAGCGGGAGTAGCACAGATACGCAGTATTTT